These 9 T cell receptor beta chains share one sample of origin, sequenced in a study of early T cells in non-severe SARS-CoV-2 infection. TCRdb processed the 5' RACE reads anew with MiXCR; each CDR3 protein has one entry. Of more than 90,000 distinct CDR3 sequences listed, approximately 11% are singletons. Sequencing was done on a sample of whole blood. The origin of the receptors is an adult who was a healthcare worker with PCR-confirmed SARS-CoV-2 infection or an uninfected control (not recorded which).

J is TRBJ1-1 and V is TRBV7-9; 11 bases map to TRBD1. J gave up 0 bases and V 5 bases, and 8 bases lay outside the gene matches. The CDR3 is 17 residues long. Per germline, CDR1 SEHNR and CDR2 FQNEAQ (reference sequence). The CDR3 sequence: CASSLDRGQGMNTEAFF. The CDR3 DNA is TGTGCCAGCAGCCTGGACAGGGGGCAAGGGATGAACACTGAAGCTTTCTTT.

This rearrangement joins TRBV7-6 to TRBJ2-2, with 12 bases fitting TRBD2. The V segment lost 1 base and the J segment 6 bases; nucleotides outside the gene matches: 6. Germline loops: CDR1 SGHVS, CDR2 FNYEAQ. CDR3 length: 17 amino acids. CDR3 DNA: TGTGCCAGCAGCTTAGGTTTGACTAGCGGGAGACCCGGGGAGCTGTTTTTT. Protein sequence: CASSLGLTSGRPGELFF.

The rearrangement links TRBV5-1 to TRBJ2-2; tentatively, D is TRBD1 (5 bases). Germline V gene lookup returns CDR1 SGHRS and CDR2 YFSETQ. The CDR3 runs 15 residues. Trimming left V 2 bases short and J 1 base short, with 9 bases between. CDR3 nucleotide sequence: TGCGCCAGCAGCTTTGTCGGACAGAACACCGGGGAGCTGTTTTTT. Its protein product is CASSFVGQNTGELFF.

This clonotype was found a few times. CDR3 sequence (DNA): TGCGCCAGCAGCTTTGGACGGCCTCAAGAGACCCAGTACTTC. Translated: CASSFGRPQETQYF. The rearrangement joins TRBV5-1 to TRBJ2-5, with D hard to call. The length of the CDR3 is 14 residues. CDR1 and CDR2 from the germline V gene are SGHRS and YFSETQ. The V and J ends lost 2 bases and 2 bases respectively, with 10 bases between them.

This clonotype was observed at least ten times. The chain combines TRBV20-1 with TRBJ1-4; no firm D call. There are 15 residues in the CDR3. The germline gives CDR1 DFQATT, CDR2 SNEGSKA (reference sequence). V was trimmed by 5 bases and J by 6 bases, leaving 19 bases between them. The CDR3 bases are TGCAGTGCTCCGAGCGCGGGGAGCGTCGATGAAAAACTGTTTTTT. This gives the protein CSAPSAGSVDEKLFF.

This clonotype was seen ten or more times. V usage is TRBV7-9 and J usage is TRBJ2-7, with TRBD1 identical over 7 bases. Trimming removed 2 bases from V and 0 bases from J; junction bases left unmatched: 1. The CDR3 loop spans 14 amino acids. Germline-derived CDR1 and CDR2 are SEHNR and FQNEAQ (reference sequence). DNA for the CDR3: TGTGCCAGCAGCTTACCAGGGGGCTCCTACGAGCAGTACTTC. Residues: CASSLPGGSYEQYF.

The chain is built from TRBV3-1 and TRBJ2-1, with D possibly TRBD1 on 6 matching bases. Germline CDR1 is LGHDT and CDR2 is YNNKEL (reference sequence). The CDR3 is 16 residues long. With 3 bases removed from V and 3 bases from J, the gap between germline ends came to 15 bases. In nucleotides, the CDR3 is TGTGCCAGCAGCCAGTCGTCACAGGGTCGCTACAATGAGCAGTTCTTC. Protein product: CASSQSSQGRYNEQFF.

This clonotype was detected a few times. The DNA for the CDR3 is TGCAGTGCTAGAGATCCCGCCAGGGACCCTGGAGATGAGCAGTTCTTC. This translates into CSARDPARDPGDEQFF. The rearrangement joins TRBV20-1 to TRBJ2-1, with D perhaps matching TRBD1 or TRBD2 (5 bases each). The V end was cut by 0 bases, the J end by 8 bases, with 20 bases between. CDR1 is DFQATT, CDR2 SNEGSKA, per germline (reference sequence). This CDR3 region has 16 residues.

This clonotype was observed many times. The V and J genes are TRBV7-3 and TRBJ2-2; D unresolved. This CDR3 is built from 16 residues. Between the trimmed V and J ends, which lost 3 bases and 3 bases, there was a span of 14 bases. Germline loops: CDR1 SGHTA, CDR2 FQGTGA. CDR3 loop: CASSLHQTVDTGELFF. CDR3 sequence (DNA): TGTGCCAGCAGCTTGCATCAAACCGTAGACACCGGGGAGCTGTTTTTT. The full variable domain, in which reference TRBV7-3 and TRBJ2-2 provide the parts outside the CDR3, is GAGVSQTPSNKVTEKGKYVELRCDPISGHTALYWYRQSLGQGPEFLIYFQGTGAADDSGLPNDRFFAVRPEGSVSTLKIQRTERGDSAVYLCASSLHQTVDTGELFFGEGSRLTVL.